This is a list of T cell receptor beta chains from one sample in a study of T cells after yellow fever vaccination. TCRdb independently ran MiXCR on the 5' RACE reads; one entry per CDR3 protein. The profile shows 450,000 to 550,000 distinct CDR3 sequences, 20% to 25% of them singletons. The sequencing used PBMCs, collected more than 20 days after the first yellow fever vaccination. These TCRs come from a man between 18 and 35 years old who received the YFV17D yellow fever vaccine. Both conserved end residues are part of each CDR3. D genes are given only for firm matches. The size field is filled for only some rows; it gives once, few, many or a size class.

V	length	size	J	D	CDR3	DNA
TRBV6-1	14	few	TRBJ1-1	TRBD1	CASSEDRGDTEAFF	TGTGCCAGCAGTGAAGACAGGGGCGACACTGAAGCTTTCTTT
TRBV10-3	13	few	TRBJ1-1	-	CAISAGVNTEAFF	TGTGCCATCAGTGCGGGGGTGAACACTGAAGCTTTCTTT
TRBV7-2	15	few	TRBJ1-5	-	CASSFGLGSNQPQHF	TGTGCCAGCAGCTTCGGCTTGGGGAGCAATCAGCCCCAGCATTTT
TRBV11-2	17	few	TRBJ2-1	TRBD2	CASSLDHLAGIYNEQFF	TGTGCCAGCAGCTTAGACCACCTAGCGGGGATTTACAATGAGCAGTTCTTC
TRBV3-1	12	few	TRBJ1-1	-	CASSPEGYEAFF	TGTGCCAGCAGCCCTGAGGGTTATGAAGCTTTCTTT
TRBV7-2	15	-	TRBJ1-4	-	CASSLTRAANEKLFF	TGTGCCAGCAGCCTAACCCGGGCCGCAAATGAAAAACTGTTTTTT
TRBV29-1	15	many	TRBJ2-2	-	CSVLDSFGIAGELFF	TGCAGCGTATTAGACTCTTTTGGGATTGCCGGGGAGCTGTTTTTT
TRBV5-5	12	-	TRBJ2-7	TRBD1	CASSSRDSLQYF	TGTGCCAGCAGCTCCCGGGACAGCCTGCAGTACTTC
TRBV6-2/TRBV6-3	13	-	TRBJ1-1	-	CASSYLPGPEAFF	TGTGCCAGCAGTTACTTACCGGGACCCGAAGCTTTCTTT
TRBV7-8	17	-	TRBJ2-1	TRBD2	CASSPTSGGPLGDEQFF	TGTGCCAGCAGTCCAACTAGCGGGGGACCACTTGGGGATGAGCAGTTCTTC
TRBV6-2/TRBV6-3	17	-	TRBJ2-7	TRBD1	CASSPNRGSIITYEQYF	TGTGCCAGCAGCCCCAACAGGGGTTCGATCATAACCTACGAGCAGTACTTC
TRBV5-1	14	-	TRBJ2-2	-	CASKFPQNTGELFF	TGCGCCAGCAAATTCCCACAGAACACCGGGGAGCTGTTTTTT
TRBV5-1	18	-	TRBJ2-1	TRBD2	CASSSSPGLAGGYNEQFF	TGCGCCAGCAGCTCTTCCCCGGGACTAGCGGGGGGTTACAATGAGCAGTTCTTC